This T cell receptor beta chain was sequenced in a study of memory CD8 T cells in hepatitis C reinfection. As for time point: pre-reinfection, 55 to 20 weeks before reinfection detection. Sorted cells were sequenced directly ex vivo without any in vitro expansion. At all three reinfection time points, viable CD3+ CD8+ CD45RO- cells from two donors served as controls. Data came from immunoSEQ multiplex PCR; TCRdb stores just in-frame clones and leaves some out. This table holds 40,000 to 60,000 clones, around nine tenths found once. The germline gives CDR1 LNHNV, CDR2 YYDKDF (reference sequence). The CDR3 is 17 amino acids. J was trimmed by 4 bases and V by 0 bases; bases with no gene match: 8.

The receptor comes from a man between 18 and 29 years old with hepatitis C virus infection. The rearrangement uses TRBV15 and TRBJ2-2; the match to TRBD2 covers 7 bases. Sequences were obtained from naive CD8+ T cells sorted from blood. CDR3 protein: CATSREGGDHPTGELFF. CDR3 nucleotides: TGTGCCACCAGCAGAGAGGGGGGGGATCATCCCACCGGGGAGCTGTTTTTT.